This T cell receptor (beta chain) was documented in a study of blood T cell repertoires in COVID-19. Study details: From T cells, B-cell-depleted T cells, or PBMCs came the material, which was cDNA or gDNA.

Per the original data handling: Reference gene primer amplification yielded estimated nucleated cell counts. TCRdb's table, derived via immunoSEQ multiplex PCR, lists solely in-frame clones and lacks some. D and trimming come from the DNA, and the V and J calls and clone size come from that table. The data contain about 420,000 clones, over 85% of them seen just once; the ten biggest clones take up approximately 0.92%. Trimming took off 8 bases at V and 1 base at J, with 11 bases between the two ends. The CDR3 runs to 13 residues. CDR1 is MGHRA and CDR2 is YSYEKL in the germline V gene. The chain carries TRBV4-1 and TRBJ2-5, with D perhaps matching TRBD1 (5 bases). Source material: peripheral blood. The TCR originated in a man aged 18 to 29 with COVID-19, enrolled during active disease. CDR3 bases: TGCGCCAGCGCACAGGTACTCCAAGAGACCCAGTACTTC. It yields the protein CASAQVLQETQYF.